This T cell receptor beta chain was recovered during a study of identical twins. Study-level findings and limits: Twin-shared out-of-frame alpha sequences showed excess low generation probability. Zero-insertion results could be subject to partial confounding by invariant MAIT and iNKT cells.

From the 5' RACE reads, TCRdb called clonotypes with MiXCR, one entry per CDR3 protein. This table has 500,000 to 650,000 distinct CDR3 sequences, around 22% appearing once. CDR3 length: 15 residues. V was pared by 6 bases and J by 9 bases, with 13 bases of the junction left unmatched. This clonotype showed up many times. No antigen is known for it. The same sample was also used in a study of yellow fever vaccine responses in identical twins.

The chain has TRBV12-3 or TRBV12-4 and TRBJ1-5, with 8 bases lining up with TRBD1. The origin of this receptor is a woman in her late teens or twenties in good health. The sample consisted of CD4+ T cells sorted from blood. CDR3 coding DNA: TGTGCCAGCAGCCCTCAGGGGGCCCAGGGGAGGCCCCAGCATTTT. The encoded protein is CASSPQGAQGRPQHF.